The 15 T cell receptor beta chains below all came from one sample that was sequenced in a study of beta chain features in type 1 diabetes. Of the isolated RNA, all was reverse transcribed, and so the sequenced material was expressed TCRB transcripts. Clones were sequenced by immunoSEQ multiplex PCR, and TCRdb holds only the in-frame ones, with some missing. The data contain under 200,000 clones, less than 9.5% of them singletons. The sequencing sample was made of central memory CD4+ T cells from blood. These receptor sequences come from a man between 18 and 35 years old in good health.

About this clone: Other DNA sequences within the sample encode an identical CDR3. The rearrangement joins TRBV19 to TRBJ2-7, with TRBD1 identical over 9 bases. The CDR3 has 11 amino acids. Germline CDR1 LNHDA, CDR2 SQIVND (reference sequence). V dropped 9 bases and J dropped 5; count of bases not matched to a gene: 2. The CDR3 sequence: CASRTGDEQYF. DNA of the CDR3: TGTGCCAGCCGGACAGGGGACGAGCAGTACTTC.

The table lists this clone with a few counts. CDR3 nucleotide sequence: TGTGCCAGCAGTCCCCCGTTGCAGGGGGCGGATTCACCCCTCCACTTT. As protein: CASSPPLQGADSPLHF. The chain uses TRBV27 and TRBJ1-6; 8 bases are a match to TRBD1. Trimming removed 5 bases from V and 8 bases from J; junction bases left unmatched: 11. CDR3 length: 16 amino acids. Per germline, CDR1 MNHEY and CDR2 SMNVEV (reference sequence).

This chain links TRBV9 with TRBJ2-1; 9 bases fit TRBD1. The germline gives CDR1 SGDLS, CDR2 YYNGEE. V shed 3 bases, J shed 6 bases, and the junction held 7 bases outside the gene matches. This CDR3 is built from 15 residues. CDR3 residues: CASSERTGASNEQFF. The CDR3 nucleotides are TGTGCCAGCAGCGAGAGGACAGGGGCCAGCAATGAGCAGTTCTTC.

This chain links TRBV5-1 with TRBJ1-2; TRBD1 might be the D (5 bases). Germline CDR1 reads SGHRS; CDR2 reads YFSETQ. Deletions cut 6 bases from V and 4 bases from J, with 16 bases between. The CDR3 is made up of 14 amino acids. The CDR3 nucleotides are TGCGCCAGCACTCGGGACTATGGTTCCTATGGCTACACCTTC. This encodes CASTRDYGSYGYTF. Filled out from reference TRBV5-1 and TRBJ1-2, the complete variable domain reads KAGVTQTPRYLIKTRGQQVTLSCSPISGHRSVSWYQQTPGQGLQFLFEYFSETQRNKGNFPGRFSGRQFSNSRSEMNVSTLELGDSALYLCASTRDYGSYGYTFGSGTRLTVV.

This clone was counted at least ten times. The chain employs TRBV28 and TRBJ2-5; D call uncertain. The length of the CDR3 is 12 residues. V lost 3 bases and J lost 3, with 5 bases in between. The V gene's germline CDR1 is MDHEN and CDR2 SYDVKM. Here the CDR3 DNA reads TGTGCCAGCAGTTTGAGGAAAGAGACCCAGTACTTC. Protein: CASSLRKETQYF.

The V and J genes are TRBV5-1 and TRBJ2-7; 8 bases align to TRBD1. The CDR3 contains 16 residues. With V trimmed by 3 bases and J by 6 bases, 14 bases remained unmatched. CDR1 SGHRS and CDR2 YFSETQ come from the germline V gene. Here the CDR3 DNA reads TGCGCCAGCAGCTCTAACAGACCGGACAGGGACGCCGAGCAGTACTTC. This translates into CASSSNRPDRDAEQYF.

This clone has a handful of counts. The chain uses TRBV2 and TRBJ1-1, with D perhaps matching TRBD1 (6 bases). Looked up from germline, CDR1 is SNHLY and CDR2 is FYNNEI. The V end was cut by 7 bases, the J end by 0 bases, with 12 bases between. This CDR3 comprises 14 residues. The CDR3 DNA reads TGTGCCAGCACTCAACAGGGACTGAACACTGAAGCTTTCTTT. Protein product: CASTQQGLNTEAFF.

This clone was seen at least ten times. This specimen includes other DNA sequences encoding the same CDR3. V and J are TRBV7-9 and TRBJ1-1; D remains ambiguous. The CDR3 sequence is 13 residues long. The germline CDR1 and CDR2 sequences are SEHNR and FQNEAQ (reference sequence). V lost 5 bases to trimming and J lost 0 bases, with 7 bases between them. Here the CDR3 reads CASSLTMNTEAFF. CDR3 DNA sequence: TGTGCCAGCAGCCTCACTATGAACACTGAAGCTTTCTTT. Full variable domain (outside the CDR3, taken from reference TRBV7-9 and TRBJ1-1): DTGVSQNPRHKITKRGQNVTFRCDPISEHNRLYWYRQTLGQGPEFLTYFQNEAQLEKSRLLSDRFSAERPKGSFSTLEIQRTEQGDSAMYLCASSLTMNTEAFFGQGTRLTVV.

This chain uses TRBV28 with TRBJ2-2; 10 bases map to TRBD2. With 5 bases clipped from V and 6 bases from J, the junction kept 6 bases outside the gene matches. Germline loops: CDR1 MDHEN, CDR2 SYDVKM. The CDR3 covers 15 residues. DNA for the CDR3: TGTGCCAGCAGTGGGACTAGCGAGAGACCCGGGGAGCTGTTTTTT. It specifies CASSGTSERPGELFF.

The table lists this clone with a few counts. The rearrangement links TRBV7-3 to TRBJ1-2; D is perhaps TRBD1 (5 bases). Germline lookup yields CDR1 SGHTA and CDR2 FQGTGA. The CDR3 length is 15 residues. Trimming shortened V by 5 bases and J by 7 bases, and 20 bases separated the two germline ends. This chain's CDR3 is CASSPLPTERSGYTF. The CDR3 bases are TGTGCCAGCAGCCCATTACCGACAGAACGCTCTGGCTACACCTTC. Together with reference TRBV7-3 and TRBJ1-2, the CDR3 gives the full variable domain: GAGVSQTPSNKVTEKGKYVELRCDPISGHTALYWYRQSLGQGPEFLIYFQGTGAADDSGLPNDRFFAVRPEGSVSTLKIQRTERGDSAVYLCASSPLPTERSGYTFGSGTRLTVV.

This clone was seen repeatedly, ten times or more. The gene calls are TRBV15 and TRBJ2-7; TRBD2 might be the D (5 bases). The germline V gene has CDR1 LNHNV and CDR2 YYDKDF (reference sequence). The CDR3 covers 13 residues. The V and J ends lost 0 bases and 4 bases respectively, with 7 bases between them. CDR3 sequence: CATSRDEGYEQYF. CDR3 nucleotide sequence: TGTGCCACCAGCAGAGATGAGGGTTACGAGCAGTACTTC.

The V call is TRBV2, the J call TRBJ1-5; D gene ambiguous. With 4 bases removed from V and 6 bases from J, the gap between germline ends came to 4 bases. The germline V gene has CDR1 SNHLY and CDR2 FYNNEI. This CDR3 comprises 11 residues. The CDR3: CASSVGQPQHF. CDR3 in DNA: TGTGCCAGCAGTGTCGGTCAGCCCCAGCATTTT.

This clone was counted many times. In DNA form, the CDR3 reads TGCGCCAGCAGTCAACACGAATATCACAGGACAGGGGGATTTTACGAGCAGTACTTC. As protein: CASSQHEYHRTGGFYEQYF. The chain links TRBV23-1 to TRBJ2-7; 10 nucleotides align to TRBD1. Being an ORF, TRBV23-1 has a function that is uncertain. Losses at the gene ends were 2 bases for V and 4 bases for J; bases not matched to a gene: 17. The CDR3 sequence is 19 residues long.

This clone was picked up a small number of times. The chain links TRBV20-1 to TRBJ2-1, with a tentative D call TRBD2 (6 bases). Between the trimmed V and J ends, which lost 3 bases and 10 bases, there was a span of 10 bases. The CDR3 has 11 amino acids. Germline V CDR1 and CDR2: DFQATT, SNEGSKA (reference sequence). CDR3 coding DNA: TGCAGTGCTAGCCTAGCGAACGAGCAGTTCTTC. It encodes CSASLANEQFF.

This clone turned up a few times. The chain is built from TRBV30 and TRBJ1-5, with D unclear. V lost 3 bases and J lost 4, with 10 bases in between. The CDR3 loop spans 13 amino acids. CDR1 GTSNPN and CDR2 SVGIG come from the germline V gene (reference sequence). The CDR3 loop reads CAWRETENQPQHF. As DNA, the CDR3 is TGTGCCTGGAGAGAAACAGAGAATCAGCCCCAGCATTTT.